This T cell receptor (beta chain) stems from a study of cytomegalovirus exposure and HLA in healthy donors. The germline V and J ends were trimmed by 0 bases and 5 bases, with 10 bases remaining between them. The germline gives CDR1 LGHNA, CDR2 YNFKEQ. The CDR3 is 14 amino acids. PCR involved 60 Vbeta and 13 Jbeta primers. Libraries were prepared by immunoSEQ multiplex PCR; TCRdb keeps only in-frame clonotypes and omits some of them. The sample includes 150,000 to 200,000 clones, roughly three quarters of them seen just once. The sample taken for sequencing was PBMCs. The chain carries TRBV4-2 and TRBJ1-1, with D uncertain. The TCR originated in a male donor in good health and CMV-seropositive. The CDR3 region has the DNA TGTGCCAGCAGCCAAGACCCGGGTGCAACTGAAGCTTTCTTT. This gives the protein CASSQDPGATEAFF.